The 7 T cell receptor beta chains below all came from one sample that was sequenced in a study of identical twins. A single record per CDR3 protein comes from TCRdb applying MiXCR to the 5' RACE reads. The sample holds under 400,000 distinct CDR3 sequences, 9% seen once. The sequenced sample was naive T cells sorted from blood. The source is a woman aged 45-59 years in good health.

The genes are TRBV19 and TRBJ2-3, with 9 bases fitting TRBD1. CDR1 is LNHDA and CDR2 is SQIVND in the germline V gene (reference sequence). This CDR3 has 15 residues. V lost 7 bases, J lost 4 bases, and 9 bases stayed unmatched. The CDR3 region is CASNLLGTGPDTQYF. CDR3 in DNA: TGTGCCAGTAATCTCCTCGGGACAGGGCCAGATACGCAGTATTTT. Based on the CDR3 plus reference TRBV19 and TRBJ2-3, the full variable domain is DGGITQSPKYLFRKEGQNVTLSCEQNLNHDAMYWYRQDPGQGLRLIYYSQIVNDFQKGDIAEGYSVSREKKESFPLTVTSAQKNPTAFYLCASNLLGTGPDTQYFGPGTRLTVL.

The CDR3 bases are TGCGCCAGCAGCCCTCAGCCGGCTAATGAGCAGTTCTTC. Residues: CASSPQPANEQFF. The chain combines TRBV5-1 with TRBJ2-1, with D unclear. Germline CDR1 and CDR2: SGHRS and YFSETQ. The ends were cut back, 4 bases at V and 7 bases at J, with 12 bases in the middle. The CDR3 consists of 13 residues.

The genes are TRBV4-2 and TRBJ1-1; 9 bases match TRBD1. This CDR3 is built from 18 residues. Per germline, CDR1 LGHNA and CDR2 YNFKEQ. The junction had 10 bases not matched to a gene; V was cut back by 1 base and J by 1 base. The CDR3: CASSQVPGQGDRNTEAFF. The CDR3 DNA sequence: TGTGCCAGCAGCCAAGTCCCGGGACAGGGTGACAGGAACACTGAAGCTTTCTTT.

The chain is built from TRBV29-1 and TRBJ1-2; D gene ambiguous. Germline V gene lookup returns CDR1 SQVTM and CDR2 ANQGSEA. Trimming took 2 bases from V and 4 from J, leaving 11 bases between them. The CDR3 loop spans 13 amino acids. The CDR3 sequence is CSVEQDGLYGYTF. The CDR3 DNA reads as TGCAGCGTTGAACAAGACGGACTCTATGGCTACACCTTC.

The sample holds many counts of this clonotype. The V and J genes are TRBV7-9 and TRBJ2-2; no clear D. The CDR3 sequence is 12 residues long. Trimming removed 4 bases at V and 8 bases at J, with 8 bases between. The germline CDR1 and CDR2 sequences are SEHNR and FQNEAQ (reference sequence). In DNA form, the CDR3 reads TGTGCCAGCAGCTCGGACGATGGGGAGCTGTTTTTT. Translated: CASSSDDGELFF.

A few counts support this clonotype. The chain carries TRBV19 and TRBJ1-2, with D possibly matching TRBD1 (5 bases). Germline assignment: CDR1 LNHDA and CDR2 SQIVND (reference sequence). Trimming took 7 bases from V and 9 from J, leaving 15 bases between them. The CDR3 consists of 12 residues. In DNA form, the CDR3 reads TGTGCCAGTATGTCGGGGCTATATAGCTACACCTTC. Its translation: CASMSGLYSYTF.

This clonotype was counted many times. Written as DNA, the CDR3 is TGCGCCAGCAGCCAAGTATTGCTGGAGCCCCAGCATTTT. Its protein is CASSQVLLEPQHF. This chain connects TRBV4-1 to TRBJ1-5; D uncertain. CDR1 MGHRA and CDR2 YSYEKL come from the germline V gene. Between the trimmed V and J ends, which lost 1 base and 8 bases, there was a span of 9 bases. The length of the CDR3 is 13 residues.